The 10 T cell receptor beta chains below come from one sample, sequenced in a study of T cells in localized non-small cell lung cancer. The method was immunoSEQ multiplex PCR; TCRdb's version includes in-frame clones alone and lacks a portion of them. The sample has 15,000 to 20,000 clones; approximately 80% are singletons. Sample: peripheral blood, taken before any cancer treatment. All receptors come from a male donor aged 60 or over with stage I lung adenocarcinoma.

The V call is TRBV28, the J call TRBJ1-5; maybe TRBD1 (6 bases). V was shortened by 4 bases and J by 5 bases, with 15 bases between the two germline ends. The V gene's germline CDR1 is MDHEN and CDR2 SYDVKM. The CDR3 totals 15 residues. The CDR3 coding sequence is TGTGCCAGCAGTTCCCGCAGGGGAGGCGATCAGCCCCAGCATTTT. It yields the protein CASSSRRGGDQPQHF.

The table lists this clone with a count of one. The chain carries TRBV7-2 and TRBJ2-5, with 7 bases identical to TRBD1. J gave up 4 bases and V 3 bases, and 8 bases lay outside the gene matches. CDR3 size: 15 residues. The V gene's germline CDR1 is SGHTA and CDR2 FQGNSA. The CDR3 here is CASSFPGAGGETQYF. CDR3 coding DNA: TGTGCCAGCAGCTTTCCAGGTGCAGGGGGAGAGACCCAGTACTTC.

The CDR3 nucleotides are TGTGCCAGCAGCTTACAGTACCAAGAGACCCAGTACTTC. It codes for CASSLQYQETQYF. The gene calls are TRBV7-6 and TRBJ2-5; D is ambiguous. V gave up 2 bases and J gave up 0 bases, with 4 bases separating them. CDR3 length: 13 amino acids. The germline gives CDR1 SGHVS, CDR2 FNYEAQ. Using reference TRBV7-6 and TRBJ2-5 for the parts outside the CDR3, the full variable domain is GAGVSQSPRYKVTKRGQDVALRCDPISGHVSLYWYRQALGQGPEFLTYFNYEAQQDKSGLPNDRFSAERPEGSISTLTIQRTEQRDSAMYRCASSLQYQETQYFGPGTRLLVL.

DNA of the CDR3: TGTGCCAGCAGCGAAGAGGGGACTTGGGAGACCCAGTACTTC. This gives the protein CASSEEGTWETQYF. The V and J genes are TRBV9 and TRBJ2-5, with D possibly being TRBD2 (6 bases). Trimming left V 3 bases short and J 5 bases short, with 14 bases between. The CDR3 contains 14 residues. From germline, CDR1 is SGDLS and CDR2 YYNGEE.

This clone showed up just a few times. The rearrangement links TRBV7-8 to TRBJ1-1; maybe TRBD1 (6 bases). This CDR3 spans 15 amino acids. Trimming shortened V by 2 bases and J by 8 bases, and 18 bases separated the two germline ends. Germline-derived CDR1 and CDR2 are SGHVS and FQNEAQ. CDR3 protein: CASSLRAPGASEAFF. Here the CDR3 DNA reads TGTGCCAGCAGCTTAAGAGCCCCAGGGGCCTCGGAAGCTTTCTTT.

The chain links TRBV5-4 to TRBJ2-1, with 8 nucleotides matching TRBD2. The germline V gene has CDR1 SGHNT and CDR2 YYREEE (reference sequence). V lost 0 bases to trimming and J lost 4 bases; unmatched junction nucleotides: 6. This CDR3 comprises 16 residues. Here the CDR3 reads CASSLGGTRGYNEQFF. The CDR3 bases are TGTGCCAGCAGCTTGGGTGGGACTAGGGGGTACAATGAGCAGTTCTTC.

The V gene is TRBV6-6, the J gene TRBJ2-1; a possible D gene is TRBD2 (5 bases). V was clipped by 5 bases and J by 7 bases, with 15 bases between them. The germline gives CDR1 MNHNY, CDR2 SVGAGI (reference sequence). There are 14 residues in the CDR3. This chain's CDR3 is CASSTSLGMNEQFF. DNA for the CDR3: TGTGCCAGCAGTACTAGTTTGGGTATGAATGAGCAGTTCTTC.

CDR3 loop: CASSVPALNTQYF. CDR3 coding DNA: TGTGCCAGCAGTGTCCCGGCCCTGAATACGCAGTATTTT. The V and J genes are TRBV27 and TRBJ2-3, with no clear D. CDR1 MNHEY and CDR2 SMNVEV come from the germline V gene (reference sequence). Trimming left V 5 bases short and J 7 bases short, with 13 bases between. The CDR3 is made up of 13 amino acids.

The chain combines TRBV10-3 with TRBJ2-4, with D unresolved. Germline-derived CDR1 and CDR2 are ENHRY and SYGVKD. The V gene lost 2 bases and the J gene lost 0 bases, with 8 bases spanning the gap. CDR3 length equals 15 residues. In DNA, the CDR3 is TGTGCCATCAGTGAGGCCGGTCTAGCCAAAAACATTCAGTACTTC. It is translated as CAISEAGLAKNIQYF.

V and J are TRBV7-9 and TRBJ2-3, with D uncertain. Trimming took off 3 bases at V and 4 bases at J, with 8 bases between the two ends. The CDR3 sequence is 13 residues long. Germline-derived CDR1 and CDR2 are SEHNR and FQNEAQ (reference sequence). CDR3 coding DNA: TGTGCCAGCAGCTTTTCCGCGTCAGATACGCAGTATTTT. This gives the protein CASSFSASDTQYF.